The T cell receptor beta chain under discussion was sequenced for a study of a mutant IDH1 vaccine in newly diagnosed glioma. Whole-study context: Averaging 40.4 years of age, treated patients were approximately 60% male and about 38% female. Before enrollment, patients got radiotherapy alone, temozolomide alone, or mostly the combination.

The repertoire was sequenced with immunoSEQ multiplex PCR; TCRdb's copy has only in-frame clones and lacks some. The sample consists of about 83,000 clones, around four fifths of them appearing once. CDR1 SGDLS and CDR2 YYNGEE come from the germline V gene. V lost 2 bases and J lost 6; bases outside the gene matches: 6. The CDR3 extends over 15 amino acids. Note on this clone: Its target is not known.

The time point was: week 47, end of study. What each vaccine dose contained was 300 ug of mutant IDH1 20-mer peptide, accompanied by topical imiquimod. The sequence was collected from a man aged 40-55 years with glioma. V and J are TRBV9 and TRBJ2-7; 12 bases align to TRBD1. Sample: PBMCs, taken from a glioma patient whose treatment included an IDH1 peptide vaccine. The CDR3 nucleotides read TGTGCCAGCAGCGTGGGGGGACAGGGGGCGCCCGAGCAGTACTTC. Translated, it gives CASSVGGQGAPEQYF.